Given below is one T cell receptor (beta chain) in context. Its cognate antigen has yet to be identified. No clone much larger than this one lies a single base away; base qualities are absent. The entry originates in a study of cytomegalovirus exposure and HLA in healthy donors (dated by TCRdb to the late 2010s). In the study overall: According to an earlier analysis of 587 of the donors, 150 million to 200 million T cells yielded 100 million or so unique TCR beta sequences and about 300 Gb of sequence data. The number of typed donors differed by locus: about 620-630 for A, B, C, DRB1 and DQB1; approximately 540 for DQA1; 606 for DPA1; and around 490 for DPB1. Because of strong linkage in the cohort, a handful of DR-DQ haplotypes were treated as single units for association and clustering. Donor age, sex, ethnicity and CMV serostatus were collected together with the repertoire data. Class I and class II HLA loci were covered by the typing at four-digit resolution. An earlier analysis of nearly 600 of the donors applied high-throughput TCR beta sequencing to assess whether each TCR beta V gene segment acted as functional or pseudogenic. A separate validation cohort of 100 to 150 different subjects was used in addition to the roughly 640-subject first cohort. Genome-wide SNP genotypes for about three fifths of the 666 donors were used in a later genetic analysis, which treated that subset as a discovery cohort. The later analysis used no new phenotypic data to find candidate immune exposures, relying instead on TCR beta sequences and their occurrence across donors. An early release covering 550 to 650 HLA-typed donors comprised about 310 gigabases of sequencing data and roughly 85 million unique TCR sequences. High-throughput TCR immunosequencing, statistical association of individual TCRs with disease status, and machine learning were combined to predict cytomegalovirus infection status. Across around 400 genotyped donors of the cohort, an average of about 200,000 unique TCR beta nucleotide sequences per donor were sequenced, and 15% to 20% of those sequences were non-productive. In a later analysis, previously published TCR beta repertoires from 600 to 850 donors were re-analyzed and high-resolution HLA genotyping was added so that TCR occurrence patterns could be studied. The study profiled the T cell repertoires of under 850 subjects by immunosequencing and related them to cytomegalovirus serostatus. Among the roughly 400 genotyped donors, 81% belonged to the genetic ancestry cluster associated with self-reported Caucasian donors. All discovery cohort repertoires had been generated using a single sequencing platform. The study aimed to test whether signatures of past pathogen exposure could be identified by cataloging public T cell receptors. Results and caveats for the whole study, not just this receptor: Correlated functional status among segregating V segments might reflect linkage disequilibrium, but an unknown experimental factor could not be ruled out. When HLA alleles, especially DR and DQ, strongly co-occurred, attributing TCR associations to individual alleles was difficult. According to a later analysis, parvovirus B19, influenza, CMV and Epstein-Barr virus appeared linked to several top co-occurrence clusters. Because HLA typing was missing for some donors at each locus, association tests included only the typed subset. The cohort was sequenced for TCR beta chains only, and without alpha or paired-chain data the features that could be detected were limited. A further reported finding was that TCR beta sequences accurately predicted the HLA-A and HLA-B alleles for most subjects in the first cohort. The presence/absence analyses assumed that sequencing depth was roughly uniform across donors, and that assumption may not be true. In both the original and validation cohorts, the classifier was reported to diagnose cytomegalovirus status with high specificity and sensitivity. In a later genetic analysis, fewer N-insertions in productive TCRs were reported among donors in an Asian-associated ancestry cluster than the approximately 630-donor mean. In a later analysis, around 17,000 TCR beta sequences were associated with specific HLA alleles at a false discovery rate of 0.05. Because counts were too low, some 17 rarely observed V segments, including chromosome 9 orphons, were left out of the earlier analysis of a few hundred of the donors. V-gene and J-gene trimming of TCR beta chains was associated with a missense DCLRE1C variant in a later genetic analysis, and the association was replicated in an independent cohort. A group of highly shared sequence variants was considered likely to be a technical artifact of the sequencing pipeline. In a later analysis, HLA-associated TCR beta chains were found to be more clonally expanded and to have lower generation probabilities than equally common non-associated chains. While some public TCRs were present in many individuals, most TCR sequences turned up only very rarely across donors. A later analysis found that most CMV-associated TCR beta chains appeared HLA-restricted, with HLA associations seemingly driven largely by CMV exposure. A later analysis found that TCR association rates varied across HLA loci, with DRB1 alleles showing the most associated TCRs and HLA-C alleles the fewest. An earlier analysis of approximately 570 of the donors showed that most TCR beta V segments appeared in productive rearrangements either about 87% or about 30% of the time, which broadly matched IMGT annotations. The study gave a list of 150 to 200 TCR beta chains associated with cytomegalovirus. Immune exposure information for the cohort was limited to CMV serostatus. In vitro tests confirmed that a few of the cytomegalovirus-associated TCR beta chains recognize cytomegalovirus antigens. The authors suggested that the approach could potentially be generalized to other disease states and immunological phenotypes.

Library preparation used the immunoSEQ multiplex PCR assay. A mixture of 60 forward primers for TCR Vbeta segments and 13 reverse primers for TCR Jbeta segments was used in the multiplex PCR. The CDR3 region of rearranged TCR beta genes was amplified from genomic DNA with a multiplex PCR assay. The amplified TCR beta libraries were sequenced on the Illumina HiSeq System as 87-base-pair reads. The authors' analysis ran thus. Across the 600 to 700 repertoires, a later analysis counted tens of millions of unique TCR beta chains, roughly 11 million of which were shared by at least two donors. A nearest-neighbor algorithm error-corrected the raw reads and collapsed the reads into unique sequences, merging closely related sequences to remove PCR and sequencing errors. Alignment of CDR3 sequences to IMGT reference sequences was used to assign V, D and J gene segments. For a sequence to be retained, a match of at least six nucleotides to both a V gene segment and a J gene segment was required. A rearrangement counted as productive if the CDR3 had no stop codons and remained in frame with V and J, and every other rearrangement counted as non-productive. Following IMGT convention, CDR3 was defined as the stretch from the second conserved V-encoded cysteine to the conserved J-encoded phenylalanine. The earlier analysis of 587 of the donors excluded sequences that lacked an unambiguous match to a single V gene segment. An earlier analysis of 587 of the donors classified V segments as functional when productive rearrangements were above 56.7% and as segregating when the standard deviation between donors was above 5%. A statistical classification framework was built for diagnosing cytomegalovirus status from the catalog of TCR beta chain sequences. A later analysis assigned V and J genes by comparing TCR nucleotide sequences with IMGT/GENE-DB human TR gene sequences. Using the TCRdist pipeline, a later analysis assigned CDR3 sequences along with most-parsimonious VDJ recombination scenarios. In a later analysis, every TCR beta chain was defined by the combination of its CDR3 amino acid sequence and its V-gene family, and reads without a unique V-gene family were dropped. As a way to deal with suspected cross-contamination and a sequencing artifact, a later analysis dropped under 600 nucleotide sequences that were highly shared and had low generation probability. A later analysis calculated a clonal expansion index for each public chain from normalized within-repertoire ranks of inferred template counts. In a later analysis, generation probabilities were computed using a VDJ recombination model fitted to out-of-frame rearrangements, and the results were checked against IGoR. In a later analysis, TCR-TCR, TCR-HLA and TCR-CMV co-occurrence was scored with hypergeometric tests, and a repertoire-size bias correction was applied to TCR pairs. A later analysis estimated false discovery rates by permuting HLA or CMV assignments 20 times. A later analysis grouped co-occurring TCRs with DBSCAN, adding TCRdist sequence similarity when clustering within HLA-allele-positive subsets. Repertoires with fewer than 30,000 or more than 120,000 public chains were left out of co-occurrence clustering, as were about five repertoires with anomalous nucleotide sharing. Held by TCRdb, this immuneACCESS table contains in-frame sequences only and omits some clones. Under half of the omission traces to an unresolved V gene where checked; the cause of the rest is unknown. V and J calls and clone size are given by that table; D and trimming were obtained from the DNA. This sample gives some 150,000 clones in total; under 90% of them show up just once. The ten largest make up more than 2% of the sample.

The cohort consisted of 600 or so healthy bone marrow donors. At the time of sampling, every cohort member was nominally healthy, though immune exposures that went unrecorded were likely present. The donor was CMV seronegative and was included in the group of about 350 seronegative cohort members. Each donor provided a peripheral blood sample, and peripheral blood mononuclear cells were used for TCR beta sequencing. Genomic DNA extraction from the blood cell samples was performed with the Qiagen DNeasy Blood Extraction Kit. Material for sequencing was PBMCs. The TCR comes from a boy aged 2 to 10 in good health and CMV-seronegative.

The CDR3 sequence is CARASEAFF. The DNA reads TGTGCCAGGGCTAGCGAAGCTTTCTTT. This chain is built from TRBV19 and TRBJ1-1, with an unclear D gene assignment. Taken from the germline V gene (reference sequence), the CDR1 and CDR2 loops are LNHDA and SQIVND. Trimming at the junction amounts to 9 bases on V and 8 bases on J, and the germline ends lie 7 bases apart. Counted from cysteine to phenylalanine, this CDR3 has 9 amino acids. The entry retains the CDR3 DNA only, 27 bases that are in frame from base 1.